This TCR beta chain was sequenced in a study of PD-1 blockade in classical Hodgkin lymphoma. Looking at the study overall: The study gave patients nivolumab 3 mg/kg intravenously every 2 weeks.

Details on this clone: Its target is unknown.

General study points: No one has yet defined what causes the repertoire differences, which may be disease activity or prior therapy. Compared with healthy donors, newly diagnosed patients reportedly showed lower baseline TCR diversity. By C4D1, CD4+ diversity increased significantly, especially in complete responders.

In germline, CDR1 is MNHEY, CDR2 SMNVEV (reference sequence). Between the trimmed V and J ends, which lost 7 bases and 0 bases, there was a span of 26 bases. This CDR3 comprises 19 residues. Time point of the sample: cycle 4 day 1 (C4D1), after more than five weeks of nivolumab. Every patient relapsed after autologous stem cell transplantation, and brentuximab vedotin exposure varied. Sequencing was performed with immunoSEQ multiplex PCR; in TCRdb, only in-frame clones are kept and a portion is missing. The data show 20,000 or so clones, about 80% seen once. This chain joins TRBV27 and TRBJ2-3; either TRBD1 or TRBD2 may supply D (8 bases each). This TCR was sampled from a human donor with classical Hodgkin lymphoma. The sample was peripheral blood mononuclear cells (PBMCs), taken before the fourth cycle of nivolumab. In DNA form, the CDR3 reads TGTGCCAGCACCGGGGGGGCGGACAGGGTGGACCTTAGCACAGATACGCAGTATTTT. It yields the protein CASTGGADRVDLSTDTQYF.